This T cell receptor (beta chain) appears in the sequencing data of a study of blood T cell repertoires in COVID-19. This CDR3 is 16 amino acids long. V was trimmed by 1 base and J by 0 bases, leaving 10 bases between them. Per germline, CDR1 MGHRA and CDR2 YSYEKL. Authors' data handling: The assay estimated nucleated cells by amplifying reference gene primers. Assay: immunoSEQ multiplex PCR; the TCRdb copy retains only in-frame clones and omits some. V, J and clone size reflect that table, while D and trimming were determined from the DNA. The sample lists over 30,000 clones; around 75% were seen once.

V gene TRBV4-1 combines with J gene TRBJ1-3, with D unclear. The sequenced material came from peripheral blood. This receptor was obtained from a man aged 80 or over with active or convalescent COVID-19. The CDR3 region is CASSQGAALSGNTIYF. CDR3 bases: TGCGCCAGCAGCCAAGGGGCCGCTCTCTCTGGAAACACCATATATTTT.